The TCR beta chain described here comes from a study of blood T cell repertoires in COVID-19. Germline V CDR1 and CDR2: SNHLY, FYNNEI. The CDR3 length is 14 residues. Sequenced by immunoSEQ multiplex PCR; TCRdb stores in-frame clones only, minus some. The sample consists of fewer than 150,000 clones, roughly 90% of them appearing once. A note on this clone: Relative to the germline gene, one junction end is altered; a read error may explain this.

The receptor's source is a man over 45 with active or convalescent COVID-19. The chain carries TRBV2 and TRBJ2-7; 9 positions agree with TRBD2. What was sequenced was peripheral blood. In DNA, the CDR3 is TGTGCCAGCAGTAGCGGGAGGTCCTCCCACGAGCAGTACTTC. This codes for CASSSGRSSHEQYF.